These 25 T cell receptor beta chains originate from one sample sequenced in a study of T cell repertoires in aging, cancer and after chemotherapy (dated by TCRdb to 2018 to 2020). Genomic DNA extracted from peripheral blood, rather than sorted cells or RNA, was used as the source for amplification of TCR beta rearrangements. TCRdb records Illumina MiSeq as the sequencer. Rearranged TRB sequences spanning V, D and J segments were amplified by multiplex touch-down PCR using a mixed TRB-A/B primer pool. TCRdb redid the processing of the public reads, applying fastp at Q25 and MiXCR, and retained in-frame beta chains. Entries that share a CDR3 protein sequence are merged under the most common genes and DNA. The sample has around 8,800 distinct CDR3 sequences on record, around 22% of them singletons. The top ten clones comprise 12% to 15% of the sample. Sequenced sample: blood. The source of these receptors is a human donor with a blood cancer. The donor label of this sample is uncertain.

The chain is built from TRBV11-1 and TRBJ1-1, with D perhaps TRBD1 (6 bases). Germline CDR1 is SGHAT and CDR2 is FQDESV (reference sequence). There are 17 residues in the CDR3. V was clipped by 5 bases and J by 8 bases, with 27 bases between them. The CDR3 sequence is CASSTTEQGLSIEEAFF. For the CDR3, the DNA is TGTGCCAGCAGCACAACGGAACAGGGTCTGTCGATAGAGGAAGCTTTCTTT.

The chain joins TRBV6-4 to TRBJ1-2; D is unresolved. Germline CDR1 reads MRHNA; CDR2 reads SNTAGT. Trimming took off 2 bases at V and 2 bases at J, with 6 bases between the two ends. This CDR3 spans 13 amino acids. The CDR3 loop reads CASSDGPNYGYTF. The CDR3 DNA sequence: TGTGCCAGCAGTGACGGTCCGAACTATGGCTACACCTTC.

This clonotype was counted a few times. The CDR3 DNA follows: TGTGCCACCCAAGCGGGAGATACGCAGTATTTT. It specifies CATQAGDTQYF. The V call is TRBV24-1, the J call TRBJ2-3, with a tentative D call TRBD2 (6 bases). V was shortened by 9 bases and J by 5 bases, with 8 bases between the two germline ends. The germline V gene has CDR1 KGHDR and CDR2 SFDVKD. The CDR3 length is 11 residues.

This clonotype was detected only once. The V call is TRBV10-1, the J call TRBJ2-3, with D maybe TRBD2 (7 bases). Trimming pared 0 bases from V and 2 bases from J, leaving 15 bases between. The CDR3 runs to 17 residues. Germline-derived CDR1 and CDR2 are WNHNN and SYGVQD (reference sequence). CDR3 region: CASSESNRGGFTDTQYF. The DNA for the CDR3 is TGCGCCAGCAGTGAGTCGAATAGGGGGGGATTCACAGATACGCAGTATTTT.

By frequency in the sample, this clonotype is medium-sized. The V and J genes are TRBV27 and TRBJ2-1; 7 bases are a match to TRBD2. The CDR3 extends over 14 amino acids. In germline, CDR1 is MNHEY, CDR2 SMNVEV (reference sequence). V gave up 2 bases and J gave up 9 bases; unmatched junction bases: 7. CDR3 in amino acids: CASSLGAGVREQFF. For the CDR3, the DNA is TGTGCCAGCAGTTTAGGGGCGGGAGTGCGTGAGCAGTTCTTC.

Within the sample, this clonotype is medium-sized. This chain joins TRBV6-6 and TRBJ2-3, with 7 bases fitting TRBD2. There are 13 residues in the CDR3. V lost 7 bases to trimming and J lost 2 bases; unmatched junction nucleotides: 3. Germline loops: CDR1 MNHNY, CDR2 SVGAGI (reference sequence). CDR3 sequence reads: CASTSGSTDTQYF. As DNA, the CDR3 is TGTGCCAGCACTAGCGGCTCCACAGATACGCAGTATTTT.

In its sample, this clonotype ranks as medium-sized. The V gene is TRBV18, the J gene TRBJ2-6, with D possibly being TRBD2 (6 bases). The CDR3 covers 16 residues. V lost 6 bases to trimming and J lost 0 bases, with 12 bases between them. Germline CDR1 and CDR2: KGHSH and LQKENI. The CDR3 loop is CASSAGQASGANVLTF. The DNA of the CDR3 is TGTGCCAGCTCGGCGGGGCAGGCCTCTGGGGCCAACGTCCTGACTTTC.

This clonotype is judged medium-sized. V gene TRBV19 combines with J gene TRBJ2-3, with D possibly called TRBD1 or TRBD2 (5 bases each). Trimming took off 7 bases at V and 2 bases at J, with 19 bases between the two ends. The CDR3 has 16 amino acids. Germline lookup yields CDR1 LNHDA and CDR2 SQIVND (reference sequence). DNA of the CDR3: TGTGCCAGTAAACGGCAGGGACCGGCCTTCACAGATACGCAGTATTTT. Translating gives CASKRQGPAFTDTQYF.

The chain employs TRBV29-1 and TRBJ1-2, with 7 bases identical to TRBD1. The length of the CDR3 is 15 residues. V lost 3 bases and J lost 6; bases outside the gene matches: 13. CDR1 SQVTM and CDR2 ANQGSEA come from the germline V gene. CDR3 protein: CSVDTGGGHGDGYTF. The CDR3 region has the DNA TGCAGCGTTGATACGGGAGGGGGCCACGGTGATGGCTACACCTTC.

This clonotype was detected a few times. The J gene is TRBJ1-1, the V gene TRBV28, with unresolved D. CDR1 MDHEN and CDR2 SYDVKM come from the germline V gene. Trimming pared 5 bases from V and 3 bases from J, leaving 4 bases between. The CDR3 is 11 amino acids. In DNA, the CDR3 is TGTGCCAGCAGTATCTACACTGAAGCTTTCTTT. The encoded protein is CASSIYTEAFF.

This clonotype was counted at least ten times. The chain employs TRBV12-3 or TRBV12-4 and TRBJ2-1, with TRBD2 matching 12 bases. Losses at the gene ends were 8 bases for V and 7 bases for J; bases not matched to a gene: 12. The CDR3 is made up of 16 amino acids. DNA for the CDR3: TGTGCCAGCGGGGGGACTAGCGGGCCCAGGGGGAATGAGCAGTTCTTC. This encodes CASGGTSGPRGNEQFF.

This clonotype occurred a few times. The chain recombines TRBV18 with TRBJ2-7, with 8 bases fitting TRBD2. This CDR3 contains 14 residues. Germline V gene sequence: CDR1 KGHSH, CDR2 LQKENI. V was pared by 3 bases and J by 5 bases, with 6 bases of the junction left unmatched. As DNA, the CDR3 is TGTGCCAGCTCACCCGGGACTAGTCGGAACGAGCAGTACTTC. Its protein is CASSPGTSRNEQYF.

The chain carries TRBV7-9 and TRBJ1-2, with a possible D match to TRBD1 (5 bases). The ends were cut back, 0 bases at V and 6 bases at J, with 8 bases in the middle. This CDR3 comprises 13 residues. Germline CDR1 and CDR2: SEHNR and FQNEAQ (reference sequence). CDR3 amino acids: CASSLAGTDGYTF. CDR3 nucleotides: TGTGCCAGCAGCTTAGCGGGGACGGATGGCTACACCTTC.

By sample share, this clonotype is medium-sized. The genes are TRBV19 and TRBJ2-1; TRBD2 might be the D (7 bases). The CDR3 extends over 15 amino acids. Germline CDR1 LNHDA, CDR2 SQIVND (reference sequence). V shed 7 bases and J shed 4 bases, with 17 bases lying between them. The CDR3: CASTTGGGGYNEQFF. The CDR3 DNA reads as TGTGCCAGTACAACGGGGGGCGGAGGTTACAATGAGCAGTTCTTC.

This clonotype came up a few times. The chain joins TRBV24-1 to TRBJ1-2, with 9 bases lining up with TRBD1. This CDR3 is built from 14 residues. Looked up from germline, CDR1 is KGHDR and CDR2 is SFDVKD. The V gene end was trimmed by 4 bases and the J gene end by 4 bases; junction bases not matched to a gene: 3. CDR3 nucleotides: TGTGCCACCAGTGAAACAGGGGGCACCTATGGCTACACCTTC. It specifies CATSETGGTYGYTF.

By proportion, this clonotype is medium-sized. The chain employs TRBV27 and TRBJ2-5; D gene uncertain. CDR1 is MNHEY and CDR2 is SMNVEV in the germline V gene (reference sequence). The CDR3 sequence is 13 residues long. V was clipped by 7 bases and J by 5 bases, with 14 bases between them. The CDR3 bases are TGTGCCAGCAAGAGAGTGATAGAGGAGACCCAGTACTTC. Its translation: CASKRVIEETQYF.

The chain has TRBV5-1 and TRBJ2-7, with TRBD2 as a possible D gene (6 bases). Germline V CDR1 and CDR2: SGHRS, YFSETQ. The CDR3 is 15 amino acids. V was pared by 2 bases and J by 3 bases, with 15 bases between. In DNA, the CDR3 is TGCGCCAGCAGCTTAACCGGGACGGAGGGCTACGAGCAGTACTTC. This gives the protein CASSLTGTEGYEQYF.

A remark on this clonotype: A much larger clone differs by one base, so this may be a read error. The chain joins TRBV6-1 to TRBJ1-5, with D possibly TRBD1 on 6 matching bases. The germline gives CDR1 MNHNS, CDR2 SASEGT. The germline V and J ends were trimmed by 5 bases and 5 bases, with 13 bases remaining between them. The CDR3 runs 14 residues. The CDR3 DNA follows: TGTGCCAGCAGTCGGGACAAGGCCGATCAGCCCCAGCATTTT. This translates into CASSRDKADQPQHF.

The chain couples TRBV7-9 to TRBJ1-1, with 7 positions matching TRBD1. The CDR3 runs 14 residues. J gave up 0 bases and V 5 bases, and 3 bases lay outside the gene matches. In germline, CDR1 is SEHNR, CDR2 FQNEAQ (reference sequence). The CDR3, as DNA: TGTGCCAGCAGCCTACAGGGGTTGAACACTGAAGCTTTCTTT. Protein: CASSLQGLNTEAFF.

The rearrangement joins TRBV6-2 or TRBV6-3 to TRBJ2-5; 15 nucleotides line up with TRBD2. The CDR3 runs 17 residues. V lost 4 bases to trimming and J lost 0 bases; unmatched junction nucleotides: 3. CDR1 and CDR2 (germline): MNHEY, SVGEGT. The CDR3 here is CASSWTSGRGYQETQYF. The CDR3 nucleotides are TGTGCCAGCAGTTGGACTAGCGGGAGGGGGTACCAAGAGACCCAGTACTTC.

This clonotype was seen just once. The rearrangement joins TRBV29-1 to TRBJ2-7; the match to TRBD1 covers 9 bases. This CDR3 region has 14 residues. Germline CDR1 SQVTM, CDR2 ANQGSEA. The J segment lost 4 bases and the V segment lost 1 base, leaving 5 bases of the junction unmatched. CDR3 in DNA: TGCAGCGTTGAAGGCCATGACAGGGGGTACGAGCAGTACTTC. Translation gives CSVEGHDRGYEQYF.

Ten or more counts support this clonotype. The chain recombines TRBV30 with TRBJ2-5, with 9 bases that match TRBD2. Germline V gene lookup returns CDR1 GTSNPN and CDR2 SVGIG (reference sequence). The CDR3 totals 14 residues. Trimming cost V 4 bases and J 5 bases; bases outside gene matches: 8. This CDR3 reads CAWTSGRYAETQYF. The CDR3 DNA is TGTGCCTGGACCAGCGGGAGGTACGCGGAGACCCAGTACTTC.

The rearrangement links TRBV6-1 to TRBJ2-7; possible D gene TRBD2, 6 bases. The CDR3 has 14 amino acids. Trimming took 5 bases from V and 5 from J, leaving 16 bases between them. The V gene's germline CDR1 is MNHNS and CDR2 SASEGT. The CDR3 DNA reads TGTGCCAGCAGTCCCATGGGGGGTACGGACGAGCAGTACTTC. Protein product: CASSPMGGTDEQYF.

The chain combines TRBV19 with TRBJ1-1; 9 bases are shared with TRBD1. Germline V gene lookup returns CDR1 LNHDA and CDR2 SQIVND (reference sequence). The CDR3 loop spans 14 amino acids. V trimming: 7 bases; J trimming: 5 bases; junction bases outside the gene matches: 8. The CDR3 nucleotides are TGTGCCAGTAACCTACAGGGGGCGAGGACTGAAGCTTTCTTT. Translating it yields CASNLQGARTEAFF.

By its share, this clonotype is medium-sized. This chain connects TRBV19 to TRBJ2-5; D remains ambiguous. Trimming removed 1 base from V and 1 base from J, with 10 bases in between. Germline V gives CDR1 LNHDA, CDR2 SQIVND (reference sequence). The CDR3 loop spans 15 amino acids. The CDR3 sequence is CASSIGPKGQETQYF. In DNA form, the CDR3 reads TGTGCCAGTAGTATAGGACCAAAAGGCCAAGAGACCCAGTACTTC.